A selection of T cell receptor beta chains follows, all from one sample in a study of beta chain features in type 1 diabetes. Sequencing used immunoSEQ multiplex PCR; TCRdb keeps in-frame clones, though not all of them. The sample consists of 850,000 to 900,000 clones, roughly 15% of them appearing once. The sequencing sample was made of naive CD4+ T cells from blood. Receptors originate from a woman aged 18-29 years in good health. CDR3s include the opening cysteine and the closing phenylalanine or tryptophan. The D gene is left open where the match is weak. For some rows the clone size is stated as once, few or many, or as a class when expanded; others skip it.

J gene | D gene | V gene | clone size | CDR3 DNA | CDR3 protein
TRBJ2-7 | NA | TRBV7-2 | NA | TGTGCCAGCAGCTTGCTAGCGTTAGACTACGAGCAGTACTTC | CASSLLALDYEQYF
TRBJ2-3 | NA | TRBV18 | few | TGTGCCAGCTCACCATTTTTCGGCAGGGGAGTCACAGATACGCAGTATTTT | CASSPFFGRGVTDTQYF
TRBJ2-5 | TRBD1 | TRBV28 | once | TGTGCCAGCAGCCGACCTTCTTCAGGGGGCGGCCTGGGGACCCAGTACTTC | CASSRPSSGGGLGTQYF
TRBJ2-5 | NA | TRBV6-6 | NA | TGTGCCAGCAGTTACTCCGGCCTACCCACGGAGACCCAGTACTTC | CASSYSGLPTETQYF
TRBJ1-2 | TRBD1 | TRBV15 | few | TGTGCCACCAGCAGTTGGGACAGGGCGAACTATGGCTACACCTTC | CATSSWDRANYGYTF
TRBJ2-3 | NA | TRBV7-2 | NA | TGTGCCAGCAGCTTAAATTGGACCCCGAGGGATACGCAGTATTTT | CASSLNWTPRDTQYF
TRBJ2-1 | NA | TRBV18 | few | TGTGCCAGCTCACCACCGCAGACAGTCTCCTACAATGAGCAGTTCTTC | CASSPPQTVSYNEQFF
TRBJ2-5 | TRBD2 | TRBV19 | once | TGTGCCAGTAGTATAGGACTGGGAGCGGGGATAGAGACCCAGTACTTC | CASSIGLGAGIETQYF
TRBJ1-2 | NA | TRBV7-8 | NA | TGTGCCAGCAGCTCCTCACGGAACTATGGCTACACCTTC | CASSSSRNYGYTF
TRBJ2-1 | TRBD2 | TRBV18 | few | TGTGCCAGCTCACCAAAGGGACTAGCTGTCTACAATGAGCAGTTCTTC | CASSPKGLAVYNEQFF
TRBJ2-3 | NA | TRBV7-6 | NA | TGTGCCAGCAGCCCTCAAACAGATACGCAGTATTTT | CASSPQTDTQYF
TRBJ2-4 | TRBD2 | TRBV7-9 | few | TGTGCCAGCAGCCCCGGGACCCTAGCGGGAGTAAGGAACATTCAGTACTTC | CASSPGTLAGVRNIQYF
TRBJ2-6 | TRBD1 | TRBV11-1 | NA | TGTGCCAGCAGCTCTAGGCCGGGACAGAGCTCTGGGGCCAACGTCCTGACTTTC | CASSSRPGQSSGANVLTF
TRBJ2-3 | NA | TRBV5-1 | NA | TGCGCCAGCAGCTTGGGGGACAGCACAGATACGCAGTATTTT | CASSLGDSTDTQYF
TRBJ2-3 | NA | TRBV19 | few | TGTGCCAGTAGCCCTCCTGGATCTTATACGCAGTATTTT | CASSPPGSYTQYF
TRBJ2-7 | NA | TRBV2 | NA | TGTGCCAGCAGGGGACAAGGCTACGAGCAGTACTTC | CASRGQGYEQYF
TRBJ2-7 | TRBD2 | TRBV25-1 | few | TGTGCCAGTACAACTGGCGGGAGGGCCCGCTACGAGCAGTACTTC | CASTTGGRARYEQYF
TRBJ2-3 | TRBD1 | TRBV5-4 | NA | TGTGCCAGCAGCTTGGGTAGGGGGCTCACAGATACGCAGTATTTT | CASSLGRGLTDTQYF
TRBJ1-3 | NA | TRBV5-4 | few | TGTGCCAGCAGCGCGGGAGGACAGTCCTCTGGAAACACCATATATTTT | CASSAGGQSSGNTIYF
TRBJ2-5 | NA | TRBV5-4 | few | TGTGCCAGCAGGGAGGGACAGAGTCAAGAGACCCAGTACTTC | CASREGQSQETQYF
TRBJ2-1 | NA | TRBV7-9 | few | TGTGCCAGCAGCCCTACCGTACATGAGCAGTTCTTC | CASSPTVHEQFF
TRBJ2-3 | TRBD2 | TRBV18 | few | TGTGCCAGCTCACCATCGGGACTAGCGGGAGGGACAGATACGCAGTATTTT | CASSPSGLAGGTDTQYF
TRBJ1-1 | TRBD1 | TRBV19 | NA | TGTGCCAGTAACACAGGGGCCAGGAACACTGAAGCTTTCTTT | CASNTGARNTEAFF
TRBJ1-5 | TRBD1 | TRBV4-2 | few | TGTGCCAGCAGCCTGGACAGGGGTAATCAGCCCCAGCATTTT | CASSLDRGNQPQHF
TRBJ2-7 | TRBD2 | TRBV12-5 | NA | TGTGCTAGTGGTTCTAACAGGACTAGCCCGAACTACGAGCAGTACTTC | CASGSNRTSPNYEQYF
TRBJ2-2 | TRBD1 | TRBV19 | few | TGTGCCAGTAGTATGGACAGGGGTCTTCATTGGGCCAACACCGGGGAGCTGTTTTTT | CASSMDRGLHWANTGELFF
TRBJ2-5 | TRBD2 | TRBV18 | NA | TGTGCCAGCTCACCACCGCCCAATAGCGGGAGAACGGAGACCCAGTACTTC | CASSPPPNSGRTETQYF
TRBJ2-3 | NA | TRBV2 | few | TGTGCCAGCAGTGGGGGGCAGGGCACAGATACGCAGTATTTT | CASSGGQGTDTQYF
TRBJ2-1 | TRBD2 | TRBV4-3 | NA | TGCGCCAGCAGCCGACTAGCGGGAGGTCATAATGAGCAGTTCTTC | CASSRLAGGHNEQFF
TRBJ1-1 | NA | TRBV14 | few | TGTGCCAGCAGCCAAGGGTTGGAAACTGAAGCTTTCTTT | CASSQGLETEAFF
TRBJ1-2 | NA | TRBV27 | few | TGTGCCAGCAGTCGGGCGGGGGCAAGGGCTAACTATGGCTACACCTTC | CASSRAGARANYGYTF
TRBJ2-5 | NA | TRBV7-2 | few | TGTGCCAGCAGCTTAGCGACCCCGGAGACCCAGTACTTC | CASSLATPETQYF
TRBJ2-3 | TRBD2 | TRBV18 | few | TGTGCCAGCTCACCCCTAGCGGGAGCAGACAATACGCAGTATTTT | CASSPLAGADNTQYF
TRBJ2-3 | TRBD2 | TRBV5-1 | once | TGCGCCAGCAGCACTACCGGGACTAGGCCTCCGGATACGCAGTATTTT | CASSTTGTRPPDTQYF
TRBJ2-3 | NA | TRBV6-1 | NA | TGTGCCAGCAGTGAAGCGTTCGGGAGAGATACGCAGTATTTT | CASSEAFGRDTQYF
TRBJ2-5 | TRBD2 | TRBV19 | few | TGTGCCAGTAGCCCCGGACTGCGGGAGATGAAGACCCAGTACTTC | CASSPGLREMKTQYF
TRBJ1-2 | TRBD1 | TRBV19 | NA | TGTGCCAGTAGCCTCATCCCGGGACAGGTACACTATGGCTACACCTTC | CASSLIPGQVHYGYTF
TRBJ2-1 | NA | TRBV10-3 | NA | TGTGCCACATCGGGCCGGGACCAAAAAAACTCCTACAATGAGCAGTTCTTC | CATSGRDQKNSYNEQFF
TRBJ2-6 | NA | TRBV5-8 | few | TGTGCCAGCAGCTTGTTGGCAGTATCTGGGGCCAACGTCCTGACTTTC | CASSLLAVSGANVLTF
TRBJ2-1 | TRBD1 | TRBV5-1 | NA | TGCGCCAGCAGCTTTGGACAGGTGTACAATGAGCAGTTCTTC | CASSFGQVYNEQFF
TRBJ2-5 | TRBD1 | TRBV4-3 | few | TGCGCCAGCAGCCGAGAGACAGGGGCAGGCGAAGAGACCCAGTACTTC | CASSRETGAGEETQYF
TRBJ2-7 | NA | TRBV4-1 | NA | TGCGCCAGCAGCTCACTCCTTTTCTACGAGCAGTACTTC | CASSSLLFYEQYF
TRBJ1-4 | NA | TRBV29-1 | NA | TGCAGCGTTGGTGGGGCTAATGAAAAACTGTTTTTT | CSVGGANEKLFF
TRBJ2-1 | NA | TRBV19 | NA | TGTGCCAGTAGTGCATACAGAGGCTCCTACAATGAGCAGTTCTTC | CASSAYRGSYNEQFF
TRBJ2-1 | TRBD2 | TRBV5-1 | NA | TGCGCCAGCAGCTTGGTGGGGACTAGCGGGATAACCGAGCAGTTCTTC | CASSLVGTSGITEQFF
TRBJ1-4 | NA | TRBV7-9 | few | TGTGCCAGCAGCTTATATGGGAATGAAAAACTGTTTTTT | CASSLYGNEKLFF
TRBJ2-1 | TRBD2 | TRBV11-2 | NA | TGTGCCAGCCGTCTGACCAGCGGGAGGGCATACAATGAGCAGTTCTTC | CASRLTSGRAYNEQFF
TRBJ2-1 | NA | TRBV9 | once | TGTGCCAGCAGCGTTGGGGGTTCCCTAAGCAATGAGCAGTTCTTC | CASSVGGSLSNEQFF
TRBJ2-5 | NA | TRBV10-3 | few | TGTGCCATCAGTGGGGGAGAGACCCAGTACTTC | CAISGGETQYF
TRBJ2-2 | NA | TRBV9 | few | TGTGCCAGCAGCACAAGACTGACTACGAACACCGGGGAGCTGTTTTTT | CASSTRLTTNTGELFF
TRBJ2-1 | TRBD1 | TRBV10-3 | few | TGTGCCATCAGTCAGGGGGTAAGGGGTCAAACGGAGCAGTTCTTC | CAISQGVRGQTEQFF
TRBJ1-5 | NA | TRBV25-1 | few | TGTGCCAGCAGTGATAGTCGGGCCAATCAGCCCCAGCATTTT | CASSDSRANQPQHF